These 20 T cell receptor beta chains were sequenced from one sample in a study of blood T cell repertoires in COVID-19. Sequencing used immunoSEQ multiplex PCR; TCRdb keeps in-frame clones, though not all of them. The sample records 45,000 to 50,000 clones, 80% to 90% being singletons. The specimen sequenced was peripheral blood. The receptors here all came from a human donor in a cohort sampled during active COVID-19.

The chain employs TRBV5-1 and TRBJ2-2; TRBD1 matches at 7 bases. This CDR3 has 14 amino acids. Germline trimming cut 4 bases from V and 7 bases from J; bases unmatched to any gene: 7. The germline V gene encodes CDR1 SGHRS and CDR2 YFSETQ. The CDR3 DNA follows: TGCGCCAGCAGCATTGGGACAGCCAACGGGGAGCTGTTTTTT. Translating gives CASSIGTANGELFF.

This chain connects TRBV7-2 to TRBJ2-3; D is ambiguous. The germline V gene encodes CDR1 SGHTA and CDR2 FQGNSA. V lost 1 base and J lost 1, with 9 bases in between. This CDR3 is 15 amino acids long. CDR3 sequence (DNA): TGTGCCAGCAGCTTAGTCCCTCGGGGCACAGATACGCAGTATTTT. This encodes CASSLVPRGTDTQYF. The full variable domain, with the rest looked up from reference TRBV7-2 and TRBJ2-3, is GAGVSQSPSNKVTEKGKDVELRCDPISGHTALYWYRQSLGQGLEFLIYFQGNSAPDKSGLPSDRFSAERTGGSVSTLTIQRTQQEDSAVYLCASSLVPRGTDTQYFGPGTRLTVL.

The chain recombines TRBV7-2 with TRBJ2-7; TRBD2 matches 14 bases. This CDR3 has 18 residues. V lost 2 bases and J lost 0; bases outside the gene matches: 6. CDR1 SGHTA and CDR2 FQGNSA come from the germline V gene. CDR3 sequence: CASSLFLGLAGVSYEQYF. CDR3 sequence (DNA): TGTGCCAGCAGCTTATTTCTGGGACTAGCGGGGGTCTCCTACGAGCAGTACTTC. Full variable domain (rest looked up from reference TRBV7-2 and TRBJ2-7): GAGVSQSPSNKVTEKGKDVELRCDPISGHTALYWYRQSLGQGLEFLIYFQGNSAPDKSGLPSDRFSAERTGGSVSTLTIQRTQQEDSAVYLCASSLFLGLAGVSYEQYFGPGTRLTVT.

The genes are TRBV4-1 and TRBJ2-4; D is undetermined. The CDR3 sequence is 16 residues long. The ends were cut back, 0 bases at V and 3 bases at J, with 12 bases in the middle. Germline CDR1 and CDR2: MGHRA and YSYEKL. The CDR3 here is CASSQEAGVGKNIQYF. The CDR3 coding sequence is TGCGCCAGCAGCCAAGAGGCAGGCGTGGGCAAAAACATTCAGTACTTC.

The V gene is TRBV2, the J gene TRBJ1-2; 8 bases line up with TRBD1. Looked up from germline, CDR1 is SNHLY and CDR2 is FYNNEI. Germline trimming cut 8 bases from V and 7 bases from J; bases unmatched to any gene: 18. CDR3 size: 16 residues. CDR3 in amino acids: CASGPGQVLNMAGYTF. The CDR3, as DNA: TGTGCCAGCGGTCCGGGACAGGTGTTAAATATGGCTGGCTACACCTTC.

The chain employs TRBV3-1 (or the pseudogene TRBV3-2) and TRBJ1-1, with D possibly TRBD1 on 6 matching bases. Deletions cut 0 bases from V and 2 bases from J, with 13 bases between. Looked up from germline, CDR1 is LGHDT and CDR2 is YNNKEL (reference sequence). This CDR3 contains 16 residues. Here the CDR3 reads CASSQDRIQGNTEAFF. DNA for the CDR3: TGTGCCAGCAGCCAAGACCGGATACAGGGAAACACTGAAGCTTTCTTT.

This clone appeared a single time. The rearrangement joins TRBV13 to TRBJ2-5, with 12 nucleotides matching TRBD2. The CDR3 runs to 15 residues. V was clipped by 5 bases and J by 4 bases; unmatched bases: 5. Germline assignment: CDR1 PRHDT and CDR2 FYEKMQ (reference sequence). This CDR3 reads CASSRTSGAVETQYF. The CDR3 nucleotides are TGTGCCAGCAGCCGGACTAGCGGGGCAGTAGAGACCCAGTACTTC.

This clone was seen once. The gene calls are TRBV30 and TRBJ2-3; possible D gene TRBD1, 6 bases. V was shortened by 3 bases and J by 5 bases, with 15 bases between the two germline ends. CDR1 GTSNPN and CDR2 SVGIG come from the germline V gene (reference sequence). This CDR3 is built from 14 residues. The CDR3 DNA reads TGTGCCTGGAGCCCCGGGACACGCAGAGATACGCAGTATTTT. It translates to CAWSPGTRRDTQYF. Based on the CDR3 plus reference TRBV30 and TRBJ2-3, the full variable domain is SQTIHQWPATLVQPVGSPLSLECTVEGTSNPNLYWYRQAAGRGLQLLFYSVGIGQISSEVPQNLSASRPQDRQFILSSKKLLLSDSGFYLCAWSPGTRRDTQYFGPGTRLTVL.

This chain uses TRBV28 with TRBJ1-4; 10 bases agree with TRBD1. Germline V CDR1 and CDR2: MDHEN, SYDVKM. The CDR3 consists of 14 residues. V was clipped by 4 bases and J by 7 bases; unmatched bases: 3. The DNA of the CDR3 is TGTGCCAGCAGTTCGGGACAGGGGCTTGAAAAACTGTTTTTT. It specifies CASSSGQGLEKLFF.

J is TRBJ2-7 and V is TRBV5-1; no clear D gene. The ends were cut back, 1 base at V and 3 bases at J, with 11 bases in the middle. CDR1 is SGHRS and CDR2 is YFSETQ in the germline V gene. The CDR3 sequence is 14 residues long. CDR3 DNA sequence: TGCGCCAGCAGCTTGTTACATACCAACTACGAGCAGTACTTC. It yields the protein CASSLLHTNYEQYF.

Written as DNA, the CDR3 is TGTGCCAGCAGTTTACCTTACTATGGCTACACCTTC. It is translated as CASSLPYYGYTF. The V and J genes are TRBV12-3 or TRBV12-4 and TRBJ1-2; D not certain. The CDR3 is 12 amino acids. The germline V and J ends were trimmed by 2 bases and 3 bases, with 4 bases remaining between them.

This chain uses TRBV6-6 with TRBJ2-2, with D tentatively TRBD1 (6 bases). This CDR3 has 14 amino acids. Trimming pared 10 bases from V and 6 bases from J, leaving 18 bases between. Germline CDR1 MNHNY, CDR2 SVGAGI (reference sequence). As DNA, the CDR3 is TGTGCCACCATGAGCCCAGGGGTCGCCGGGGAGCTGTTTTTT. It translates to CATMSPGVAGELFF.

CDR3 in DNA: TGTGCCAGCTCACCGCCCAGCTATGGCTACACCTTC. As protein: CASSPPSYGYTF. The chain is built from TRBV18 and TRBJ1-2; D unclear. V was shortened by 3 bases and J by 4 bases, with 6 bases between the two germline ends. Germline CDR1 reads KGHSH; CDR2 reads LQKENI. The CDR3 covers 12 residues. Full variable domain (missing parts from reference TRBV18 and TRBJ1-2): NAGVMQNPRHLVRRRGQEARLRCSPMKGHSHVYWYRQLPEEGLKFMVYLQKENIIDESGMPKERFSAEFPKEGPSILRIQQVVRGDSAAYFCASSPPSYGYTFGSGTRLTVV.

The count of this clone is one. V is TRBV19 and J is TRBJ1-2; TRBD1 is a possible D gene (5 bases). The germline gives CDR1 LNHDA, CDR2 SQIVND (reference sequence). Trimming cost V 1 base and J 4 bases, with 13 bases left between them. The CDR3 runs 15 residues. The CDR3 DNA reads TGTGCCAGTAGTATAGTCCGGGGGGAGGCCTATGGCTACACCTTC. Its protein product is CASSIVRGEAYGYTF.

The V gene is TRBV3-1 (or the pseudogene TRBV3-2), the J gene TRBJ2-7; D might be TRBD2 (5 bases). This CDR3 comprises 12 residues. The germline CDR1 and CDR2 sequences are LGHDT and YNNKEL (reference sequence). The V end was cut by 6 bases, the J end by 7 bases, with 13 bases between. The CDR3 loop is CASRHGRGEQYF. The CDR3 coding sequence is TGTGCCAGCAGGCACGGCAGAGGGGAGCAGTACTTC.

The chain combines TRBV28 with TRBJ2-5; unclear D gene. Per germline, CDR1 MDHEN and CDR2 SYDVKM. V dropped 6 bases and J dropped 0 bases, with 5 bases sitting between them. This CDR3 has 12 residues. The CDR3 DNA reads as TGTGCCAGCAGCGCGTACCAAGAGACCCAGTACTTC. This encodes CASSAYQETQYF.

The V and J genes are TRBV4-2 and TRBJ2-4; 13 nucleotides match TRBD2. Losses at the gene ends were 1 base for V and 6 bases for J; bases not matched to a gene: 6. The germline V gene has CDR1 LGHNA and CDR2 YNFKEQ. The CDR3 consists of 17 residues. The CDR3 DNA reads TGTGCCAGCAGCCAAGCACTAGCGGGGGGGCCCGGAAACATTCAGTACTTC. Translating it yields CASSQALAGGPGNIQYF.

As for this clone: The limits of the CDR3 on the DNA are not certain, so only TCRdb's listed CDR3 is given. The chain recombines TRBV28 with TRBJ2-7; TRBD1 reflects the table's D call only, with no check against the DNA. The CDR3 contains 15 residues when both ends are counted. Germline assignment: CDR1 MDHEN and CDR2 SYDVKM. The CDR3 sequence: CASSSSGQGSYEQYF.

The table lists this clone with a count of one. J is TRBJ2-7 and V is TRBV6-5; the match to TRBD1 covers 9 bases. The length of the CDR3 is 16 residues. Trimming at V came to 4 bases and at J to 3 bases, leaving 10 bases not matched to a gene. The germline CDR1 and CDR2 sequences are MNHEY and SVGAGI. CDR3 nucleotides: TGTGCCAGCAGTTTGACAGGGGGTCCTGCCTTCTACGAGCAGTACTTC. It codes for CASSLTGGPAFYEQYF.

The chain has TRBV30 and TRBJ1-5, with D possibly matching TRBD1 (5 bases). The V gene's germline CDR1 is GTSNPN and CDR2 SVGIG (reference sequence). V lost 0 bases to trimming and J lost 0 bases, with 15 bases between them. The CDR3 extends over 17 amino acids. The CDR3 loop reads CAWSVRGGVYSNQPQHF. The CDR3 coding sequence is TGTGCCTGGAGTGTACGTGGAGGGGTCTATAGCAATCAGCCCCAGCATTTT.